The TCR beta chain under discussion was sequenced for a study of blood T cell repertoires in COVID-19. The V gene's germline CDR1 is MNHEY and CDR2 SVGAGI. V lost 6 bases and J 7 bases, leaving 15 bases between the germline ends. The CDR3 totals 14 residues. As originally analysed: Amplifying reference gene primers gave estimates of nucleated cell counts. Produced via immunoSEQ multiplex PCR; TCRdb's table is partial and in-frame only. Clone size and the V and J calls come from that table; the DNA yielded D and trimming. The sample consists of 83,000 or so clones, 70% to 90% of them appearing once. The chain is built from TRBV6-5 and TRBJ1-4, with D unresolved. This TCR came from an elderly man with active or convalescent COVID-19. Sequenced: peripheral blood. The CDR3 reads CASRRIPEVEKLFF. The CDR3 coding sequence is TGTGCCAGCAGGAGGATTCCGGAGGTTGAAAAACTGTTTTTT.